This T cell receptor (beta chain) is drawn from a study of blood T cell repertoires in COVID-19. Study in general: There were acute and convalescent COVID-19 samples, and they came from the United States, Italy and Spain. In each case, the material was cDNA or gDNA derived from T cells, B-cell-depleted T cells, or PBMCs.

V was pared by 9 bases and J by 5 bases, with 10 bases between. Germline V lookup: CDR1 LNHDA, CDR2 SQIVND (reference sequence). The CDR3 covers 11 residues. In the source study's methods: For nucleated cells, counts were estimated from reference gene primer amplification. The assay was immunoSEQ multiplex PCR, and TCRdb's table has in-frame clones only and misses some. The DNA gave D and trimming, while V, J and clone size come from that table. This sample has 200,000 to 250,000 clones, with 89% found just once. The source is a woman between 35 and 50 years old with acute or convalescent COVID-19. Sample: peripheral blood. The V call is TRBV19, the J call TRBJ2-5; no clear D. CDR3 in amino acids: CASRASETQYF. DNA for the CDR3: TGTGCCAGCCGAGCATCGGAGACCCAGTACTTC. Looking up the rest from reference TRBV19 and TRBJ2-5 gives the full variable domain: DGGITQSPKYLFRKEGQNVTLSCEQNLNHDAMYWYRQDPGQGLRLIYYSQIVNDFQKGDIAEGYSVSREKKESFPLTVTSAQKNPTAFYLCASRASETQYFGPGTRLLVL.